These 7 T cell receptor beta chains originate from one sample sequenced in a study of radiotherapy plus CTLA-4 blockade in lung cancer. Sequencing used immunoSEQ multiplex PCR; TCRdb keeps in-frame clones, though not all of them. This sample has 81,000 or so clones, with approximately 80% found just once. Sequencing was performed on peripheral blood, taken from a patient treated with radiotherapy plus ipilimumab. These receptors were collected from a human donor with non-small cell lung cancer who had stable disease on radiotherapy plus ipilimumab.

The chain joins TRBV9 to TRBJ2-7; 12 bases align to TRBD2. The V segment lost 8 bases and the J segment 7 bases; nucleotides outside the gene matches: 13. The length of the CDR3 is 15 residues. CDR1 SGDLS and CDR2 YYNGEE come from the germline V gene. This CDR3 is CASSKTSGSGGEQYF. CDR3 sequence (DNA): TGTGCCAGTTCTAAGACTAGCGGGAGCGGGGGAGAGCAGTACTTC. The whole variable domain, remainder taken from reference TRBV9 and TRBJ2-7, is DSGVTQTPKHLITATGQRVTLRCSPRSGDLSVYWYQQSLDQGLQFLIQYYNGEERAKGNILERFSAQQFPDLHSELNLSSLELGDSALYFCASSKTSGSGGEQYFGPGTRLTVT.

The CDR3 region has the DNA TGTGCCAGCGGAAGGACAGGGTTTAACACTGAAGCTTTCTTT. Amino acids: CASGRTGFNTEAFF. The chain combines TRBV2 with TRBJ1-1, with 8 bases matching TRBD1. The CDR3 spans 14 residues. After removal of 8 bases from V and 2 bases from J, the junction contained 7 bases not matched to a gene. The V gene's germline CDR1 is SNHLY and CDR2 FYNNEI.

This clone was detected only once. This chain connects TRBV6-6 to TRBJ1-3; D is perhaps TRBD1 (6 bases). Germline loops: CDR1 MNHNY, CDR2 SVGAGI (reference sequence). The CDR3 covers 16 residues. V shed 5 bases and J shed 4 bases, with 18 bases lying between them. For the CDR3, the DNA is TGTGCCAGCAGTGCGCCGGGGCGGGGGCTGGGAAACACCATATATTTT. Translated, it gives CASSAPGRGLGNTIYF.

The chain combines TRBV29-1 with TRBJ1-2, with 9 bases matching TRBD1. Germline-derived CDR1 and CDR2 are SQVTM and ANQGSEA. The junction had 9 bases not matched to a gene; V was cut back by 5 bases and J by 2 bases. This CDR3 spans 15 amino acids. The CDR3 DNA reads as TGCAGCGTTCCAGACCGGGACAGGGAAAACTATGGCTACACCTTC. It codes for CSVPDRDRENYGYTF.

A few counts support this clone. The gene calls are TRBV2 and TRBJ1-5, with D uncertain. Germline assignment: CDR1 SNHLY and CDR2 FYNNEI. V was clipped by 6 bases and J by 7 bases, with 10 bases between them. The CDR3 contains 12 residues. In DNA form, the CDR3 reads TGTGCCAGCAGAGGGTTTGGACAGCCCCAGCATTTT. Encoded protein: CASRGFGQPQHF.

The chain uses TRBV7-2 and TRBJ1-2, with D unclear. The V gene lost 1 base and the J gene lost 2 bases, with 8 bases spanning the gap. Germline V CDR1 and CDR2: SGHTA, FQGNSA. CDR3 size: 14 residues. This chain's CDR3 is CASSLGSRNYGYTF. The CDR3 bases are TGTGCCAGCAGCTTAGGCTCCAGGAACTATGGCTACACCTTC.

Only a few counts were recorded for this clone. The J gene is TRBJ1-1, the V gene TRBV19; D remains unclear. Germline V gives CDR1 LNHDA, CDR2 SQIVND (reference sequence). V was cut by 0 bases and J by 1 base, with 9 bases left in between. The CDR3 is 15 residues long. CDR3: CASSIENNPNTEAFF. The CDR3 coding sequence is TGTGCCAGTAGTATAGAGAACAACCCGAACACTGAAGCTTTCTTT. The full variable domain, its missing parts supplied by reference TRBV19 and TRBJ1-1, is DGGITQSPKYLFRKEGQNVTLSCEQNLNHDAMYWYRQDPGQGLRLIYYSQIVNDFQKGDIAEGYSVSREKKESFPLTVTSAQKNPTAFYLCASSIENNPNTEAFFGQGTRLTVV.